This T cell receptor (beta chain) came from a study of neoadjuvant anti-PD-1 for oral cavity cancer. Comment on this clone: The antigen remains undetermined.

The time point was: after neoadjuvant nivolumab, at surgical resection. Overall study results and limits: Higher pretreatment blood Treg/Th17 ratios correlated with higher pretreatment blood and lower post-treatment tumor TCRbeta clonality.

Germline CDR1 reads LNHDA; CDR2 reads SQIVND (reference sequence). Trimming left V 5 bases short and J 2 bases short, with 15 bases between. This CDR3 contains 15 residues. Survey sequencing of tumors mostly used roughly 4.8 ug DNA, two replicates. Generated by immunoSEQ multiplex PCR, the TCRdb table keeps only in-frame clones and is missing some. The top ten hold about 8% of the sample, which has about 10,000 clones, 55% to 65% seen once. The receptor was isolated from a person aged 35-80 years with oral cavity squamous cell carcinoma. The V call is TRBV19, the J call TRBJ1-1; unclear D gene. This specimen consisted of tumor tissue, obtained after nivolumab (anti-PD-1) treatment. CDR3 region: CASSEPVDVNTEAFF. CDR3 nucleotide sequence: TGTGCCAGTAGTGAGCCAGTGGACGTTAACACTGAAGCTTTCTTT.